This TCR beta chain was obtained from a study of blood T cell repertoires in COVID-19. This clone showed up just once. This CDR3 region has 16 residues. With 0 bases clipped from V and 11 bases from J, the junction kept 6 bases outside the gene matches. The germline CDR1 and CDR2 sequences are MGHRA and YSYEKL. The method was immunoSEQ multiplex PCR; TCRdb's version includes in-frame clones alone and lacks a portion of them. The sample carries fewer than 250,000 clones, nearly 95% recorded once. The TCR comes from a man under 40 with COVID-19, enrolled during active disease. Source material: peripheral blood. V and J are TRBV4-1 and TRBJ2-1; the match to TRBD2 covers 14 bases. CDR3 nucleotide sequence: TGCGCCAGCAGCCAAGAAGGACTAGCGGGGGGCGGTCAGCAGTTCTTC. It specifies CASSQEGLAGGGQQFF.